This T cell receptor (beta chain) was sequenced during a study of resident and recirculating memory T cells in vitiligo. In the study overall: Epidermis came from shave biopsies of lesional and nonlesional sites, plus PBMCs.

This clone was seen a few times. Antigen specificity is unknown. This sample includes further DNA sequences coding for the same CDR3. Stable vitiligo meant no lesion change over the previous 6 months. Here immunoSEQ multiplex PCR was the method, and the copy in TCRdb shows in-frame clones only, minus some. The data show more than 65,000 clones, with 80% to 95% seen just once and less than 5.5% held by the top ten. General study points: Sequences differed between biopsy sites and patients, suggesting private specificity. Clonality differed among vitiligo lesions, with no unique dominant clone.

Germline lookup yields CDR1 MRHNA and CDR2 SNTAGT. Trimming at V came to 0 bases and at J to 6 bases, leaving 2 bases not matched to a gene. The CDR3 spans 15 residues. This chain joins TRBV6-4 and TRBJ2-1, with 10 bases matching TRBD2. This clonotype was sampled from a male donor with vitiligo. The sequencing input was blood. The CDR3, as DNA: TGTGCCAGCAGTGACTCGAGCGGGGGGGCCAATGAGCAGTTCTTC. Translating it yields CASSDSSGGANEQFF.